The entry below describes one TCR beta chain. Germline loops: CDR1 SGHRS, CDR2 YFSETQ. The CDR3 runs 14 residues. V dropped 3 bases and J dropped 4 bases, with 11 bases sitting between them. Sequencing was performed with immunoSEQ multiplex PCR; in TCRdb, only in-frame clones are kept and a portion is missing. The data hold roughly 190,000 clones, with approximately 87% observed a single time. This entry comes from a study of blood T cell repertoires in COVID-19. Study overall: The origin of the acute and convalescent COVID-19 samples was the United States, Italy and Spain.

The receptor was derived from a woman aged 55 to 70 with COVID-19, enrolled during active disease. The sequenced sample was peripheral blood. The chain is built from TRBV5-1 and TRBJ1-3; D is perhaps TRBD1 (6 bases). The CDR3 coding sequence is TGCGCCAGCAGCTCGACAGGCTACGGAAACACCATATATTTT. This gives the protein CASSSTGYGNTIYF.